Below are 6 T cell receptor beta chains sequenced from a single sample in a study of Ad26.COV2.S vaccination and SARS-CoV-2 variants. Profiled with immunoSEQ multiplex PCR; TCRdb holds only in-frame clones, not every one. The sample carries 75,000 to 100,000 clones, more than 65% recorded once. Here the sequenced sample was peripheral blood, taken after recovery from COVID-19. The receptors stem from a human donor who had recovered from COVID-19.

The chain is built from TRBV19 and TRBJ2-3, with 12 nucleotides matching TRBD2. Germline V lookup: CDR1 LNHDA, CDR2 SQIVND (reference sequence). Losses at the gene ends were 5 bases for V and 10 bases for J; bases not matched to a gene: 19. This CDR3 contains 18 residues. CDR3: CASSAGRLAGAGFDPQYF. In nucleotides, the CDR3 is TGTGCCAGTAGTGCAGGGCGACTAGCGGGAGCGGGATTTGATCCGCAGTATTTT.

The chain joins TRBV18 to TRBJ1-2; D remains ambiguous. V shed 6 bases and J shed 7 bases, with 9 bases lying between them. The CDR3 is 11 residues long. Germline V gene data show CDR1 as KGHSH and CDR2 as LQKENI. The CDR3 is CASSPDVGYTF. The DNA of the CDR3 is TGTGCCAGCTCCCCTGACGTTGGCTACACCTTC.

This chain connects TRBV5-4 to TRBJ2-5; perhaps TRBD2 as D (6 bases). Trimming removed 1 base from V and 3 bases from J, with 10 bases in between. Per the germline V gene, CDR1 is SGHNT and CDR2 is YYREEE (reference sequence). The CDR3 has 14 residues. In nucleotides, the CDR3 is TGTGCCAGCAGCTTGAAGGGCGGGAAAGAGACCCAGTACTTC. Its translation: CASSLKGGKETQYF. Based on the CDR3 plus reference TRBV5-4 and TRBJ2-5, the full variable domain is ETGVTQSPTHLIKTRGQQVTLRCSSQSGHNTVSWYQQALGQGPQFIFQYYREEENGRGNFPPRFSGLQFPNYSSELNVNALELDDSALYLCASSLKGGKETQYFGPGTRLLVL.

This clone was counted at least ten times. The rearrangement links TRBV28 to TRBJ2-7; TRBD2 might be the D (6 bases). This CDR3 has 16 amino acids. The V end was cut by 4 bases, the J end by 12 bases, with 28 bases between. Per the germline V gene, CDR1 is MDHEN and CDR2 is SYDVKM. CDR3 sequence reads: CASSWRGRLGRGGVYF. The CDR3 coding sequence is TGTGCCAGCAGTTGGAGGGGTAGACTGGGGAGAGGAGGGGTGTACTTC.

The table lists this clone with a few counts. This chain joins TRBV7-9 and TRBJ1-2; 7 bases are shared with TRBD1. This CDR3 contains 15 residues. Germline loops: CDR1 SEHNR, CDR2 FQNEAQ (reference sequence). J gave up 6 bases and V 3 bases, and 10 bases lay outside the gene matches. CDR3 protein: CASSFSGTDTDGYTF. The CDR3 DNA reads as TGTGCCAGCAGCTTCTCCGGGACAGATACAGATGGCTACACCTTC.

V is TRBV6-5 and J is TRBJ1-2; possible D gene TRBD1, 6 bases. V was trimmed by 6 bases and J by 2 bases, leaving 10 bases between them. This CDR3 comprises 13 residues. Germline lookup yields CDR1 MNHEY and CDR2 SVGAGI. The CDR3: CASRKGGNYGYTF. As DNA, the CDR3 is TGTGCCAGCAGAAAGGGGGGGAACTATGGCTACACCTTC.